The 7 T cell receptor beta chains presented below share a single source sample, sequenced in a study of blood T cell repertoires in COVID-19. The protocol was immunoSEQ multiplex PCR, while the TCRdb copy is restricted to in-frame clones and leaves out a portion. The table records roughly 260,000 clones, over 75% of them present only once. Source material: peripheral blood. The receptors here all came from a woman aged 45-60 years with acute or convalescent COVID-19.

The rearrangement uses TRBV5-4 and TRBJ2-1; tentatively, D is TRBD2 (6 bases). CDR3 length: 15 amino acids. The germline CDR1 and CDR2 sequences are SGHNT and YYREEE (reference sequence). V dropped 4 bases and J dropped 5 bases, with 16 bases sitting between them. As DNA, the CDR3 is TGTGCCAGCAGCCTGCGACTAGGGGCAAACAATGAGCAGTTCTTC. Amino acids: CASSLRLGANNEQFF.

V gene TRBV6-1 combines with J gene TRBJ1-2; tentatively, D is TRBD1 (5 bases). Germline lookup yields CDR1 MNHNS and CDR2 SASEGT. This CDR3 comprises 13 residues. Trimming took off 3 bases at V and 8 bases at J, with 13 bases between the two ends. Written as DNA, the CDR3 is TGTGCCAGCAGTGATCGCAGGGCTTTAGGCTACACCTTC. Encoded protein: CASSDRRALGYTF.

J is TRBJ1-1 and V is TRBV7-3; D might be TRBD1 (5 bases). Germline V gives CDR1 SGHTA, CDR2 FQGTGA. V dropped 2 bases and J dropped 3 bases, with 16 bases sitting between them. This CDR3 is 16 amino acids long. The CDR3 DNA sequence: TGTGCCAGCAGCTTAGGAGGGCCAGGGCGGGACACTGAAGCTTTCTTT. Its translation: CASSLGGPGRDTEAFF.

The rearrangement links TRBV5-1 to TRBJ1-1; tentatively, D is TRBD1 (5 bases). The CDR3 is made up of 15 amino acids. Germline V lookup: CDR1 SGHRS, CDR2 YFSETQ. The germline V and J ends were trimmed by 4 bases and 3 bases, with 16 bases remaining between them. CDR3 DNA: TGCGCCAGCAGCCCCGGTGGGGCGCGTGACACTGAAGCTTTCTTT. Translating gives CASSPGGARDTEAFF.

V gene TRBV10-3 combines with J gene TRBJ2-7; possible D gene TRBD2, 10 bases. CDR1 is ENHRY and CDR2 is SYGVKD in the germline V gene. The germline V and J ends were trimmed by 4 bases and 2 bases, with 24 bases remaining between them. There are 18 residues in the CDR3. DNA of the CDR3: TGTGCCATCAGTGGGACAGGGGAACCGGGACTAGCGACCTACGAGCAGTACTTC. This encodes CAISGTGEPGLATYEQYF.

The CDR3 coding sequence is TGTGCCAGTAGTATCGGGACAGTCCCTAAAGCTTTCTTT. The encoded protein is CASSIGTVPKAFF. This sequence joins TRBV19 and TRBJ1-1; 7 bases are a match to TRBD1. CDR1 and CDR2 (germline): LNHDA, SQIVND (reference sequence). The CDR3 runs 13 residues. V trimming: 3 bases; J trimming: 9 bases; junction bases outside the gene matches: 7.

Regarding this clone: The sample holds other DNA sequences that translate to the same CDR3. The chain uses TRBV5-1 and TRBJ2-1; 10 bases map to TRBD2. The CDR3 sequence is 15 residues long. CDR1 and CDR2 (germline): SGHRS, YFSETQ. Trimming took 4 bases from V and 1 from J; bases not matched to a gene: 2. The CDR3 sequence: CASSPSGSSYNEQFF. CDR3 in DNA: TGCGCCAGCAGCCCTAGCGGGAGTTCCTACAATGAGCAGTTCTTC. Filled out from reference TRBV5-1 and TRBJ2-1, the complete variable domain reads KAGVTQTPRYLIKTRGQQVTLSCSPISGHRSVSWYQQTPGQGLQFLFEYFSETQRNKGNFPGRFSGRQFSNSRSEMNVSTLELGDSALYLCASSPSGSSYNEQFFGPGTRLTVL.